This TCR beta chain derives from a study of OX40 agonist ivuxolimab in advanced cancers. Study observations and caveats: Dose levels from 0.1 to 3.0 mg/kg saw CD4+ and CD8+ blood T cells expand clonally by week 6.

The V end was cut by 4 bases, the J end by 7 bases, with 20 bases between. Per the germline V gene, CDR1 is SGHDN and CDR2 is FVKESK. This CDR3 contains 15 residues. Assay: immunoSEQ multiplex PCR; the TCRdb copy retains only in-frame clones and omits some. The sample has tens of thousands of clones; roughly 80% are singletons. Comments on this clone: Its antigen is as yet unknown.

This receptor was obtained from an adult with an advanced solid tumor such as melanoma, head and neck, liver or kidney cancer. The source material was CD4+ or CD8+ T cells sorted from blood, sampled in a trial of the OX40 agonist ivuxolimab. The V gene is TRBV14, the J gene TRBJ2-7; D may be TRBD2 (6 bases). For the CDR3, the DNA is TGTGCCAGCAGCCGGGGGGACGGAGCGAAGAGAGAGCAGTACTTC. Translating gives CASSRGDGAKREQYF.